This is a list of T cell receptor beta chains from one sample in a study of sequential checkpoint blockade in melanoma. Data came from immunoSEQ multiplex PCR; TCRdb stores just in-frame clones and leaves some out. The table includes 20,000 to 25,000 clones, under 70% detected once. The sequencing here drew on CD8+ T cells sorted from blood (inferred from file names), taken from a patient given nivolumab and ipilimumab in sequence. These TCRs come from a human donor with melanoma. Both conserved end residues are part of each CDR3. The D gene is left open where the match is weak. Clone size is stated in some rows and not others, as once, few, many or a class when expanded.

v_gene	d_gene	abundance	j_gene	CDR3nt	CDR3aa
TRBV9	TRBD2	NA	TRBJ2-3	TGTGCCAGCAGCGTAGCTACCCTAGCGGGGGGCACAGATACGCAGTATTTT	CASSVATLAGGTDTQYF
TRBV13	TRBD2	NA	TRBJ2-3	TGTGCCAGCAGCCCATCCGTGGCGGGGGGCCCTATGGACCGATCGCAGTATTTT	CASSPSVAGGPMDRSQYF
TRBV19	TRBD1	NA	TRBJ2-5	TGTGCCAGTAGACGGGACAGGGGCGTAGAGACCCAGTACTTC	CASRRDRGVETQYF
TRBV5-6	NA	few	TRBJ2-7	TGTGCCAGCAGCTTGAACAGGAGAACCTACGAGCAGTACTTC	CASSLNRRTYEQYF
TRBV13	TRBD1	NA	TRBJ2-4	TGTGCCAGCAGCTTAGTCCCCTCACAGGGGGAAGCCAAAAACATTCAGTACTTC	CASSLVPSQGEAKNIQYF
TRBV10-3	NA	few	TRBJ2-7	TGTGCCATCAGTGAGTCTAGGGGTAGGCACGAGCAGTACTTC	CAISESRGRHEQYF
TRBV5-1	NA	NA	TRBJ2-2	TGCGCCAGCAGCTCCGGGACAACCACCGGGGAGCTGTTTTTT	CASSSGTTTGELFF
TRBV5-6	NA	NA	TRBJ1-1	TGTGCCAGCAGGGGAGGGACGGGGCTGAACACTGAAGCTTTCTTT	CASRGGTGLNTEAFF
TRBV16	NA	NA	TRBJ2-1	TGTGCCAGCAGCCAATCCCTTTACAATGAGCAGTTCTTC	CASSQSLYNEQFF
TRBV27	TRBD2	few	TRBJ2-1	TGTGCCAGCAGTTTAGCGGGGGGTTACAATGAGCAGTTCTTC	CASSLAGGYNEQFF
TRBV29-1	NA	NA	TRBJ2-7	TGCAGCGTTGCTAGGCAGTCTTCCTACGAGCAGTACTTC	CSVARQSSYEQYF
TRBV5-4	NA	NA	TRBJ2-1	TGTGCCAGCAGCTTGGATCAGGTCGGTAATGAGCAGTTCTTC	CASSLDQVGNEQFF
TRBV6-4	TRBD2	NA	TRBJ2-5	TGTGCCAGCAGCCGCTCAACTAGCGGTCAAGAGACCCAGTACTTC	CASSRSTSGQETQYF
TRBV6-1	NA	NA	TRBJ1-5	TGTGCCAGCAGTGAGGAGATTAGCAATCAGCCCCAGCATTTT	CASSEEISNQPQHF
TRBV4-2	NA	few	TRBJ1-5	TGTGCCAGCAGCCAAGCTGGGGGGGGCGCGGATCAGCCCCAGCATTTT	CASSQAGGGADQPQHF
TRBV5-4	NA	few	TRBJ2-5	TGTGCCAGCAGCTCGGACCTGGGACTGAAGTACCAAGAGACCCAGTACTTC	CASSSDLGLKYQETQYF
TRBV4-1	TRBD1	NA	TRBJ2-7	TGCGCCAGCAGCCAAACGACAGGGGCCTACGAGCAGTACTTC	CASSQTTGAYEQYF
TRBV9	TRBD1	NA	TRBJ2-2	TGTGCCAGCAGCGCAAGGACAGGTCGAGGACCCGGGGAGCTGTTTTTT	CASSARTGRGPGELFF
TRBV4-3	NA	few	TRBJ2-3	TGCGCCAGCAGCCAGGCTGTGTTGGCAGATACGCAGTATTTT	CASSQAVLADTQYF
TRBV13	TRBD2	NA	TRBJ2-1	TGTGCCAGCAGCACGGGACTAGCGGGGGCAAATGAGCAGTTCTTC	CASSTGLAGANEQFF
TRBV7-9	NA	NA	TRBJ1-4	TGTGCCAGCAGCCCCGGACACGCCGCCCATGAAAAACTGTTTTTT	CASSPGHAAHEKLFF
TRBV9	NA	NA	TRBJ2-2	TGTGCCAGCAGCCCCAGCGGACAGTTATTGATCGGGGAGCTGTTTTTT	CASSPSGQLLIGELFF
TRBV6-1	TRBD1	few	TRBJ1-2	TGTGCCACGGGGACAGCGCTCGGCTACACCTTC	CATGTALGYTF
TRBV27	TRBD1	few	TRBJ1-4	TGTGCCAGCAGTTTTCTAGGGACAGGGGTAAAAGGGACAACTAATGAAAAACTGTTTTTT	CASSFLGTGVKGTTNEKLFF
TRBV7-3	TRBD2	NA	TRBJ2-3	TGTGCCAGCAGCTTTAACGGGGGGGGAGGAAATACGCAGTATTTT	CASSFNGGGGNTQYF
TRBV6-6	NA	few	TRBJ1-1	TGTGCCAGCAGTTACGGGCCCACTGAAGCTTTCTTT	CASSYGPTEAFF
TRBV5-6	NA	NA	TRBJ1-2	TGTGCCAGCAGCTATATTGAGGGCTACACCTTC	CASSYIEGYTF
TRBV2	NA	NA	TRBJ2-2	TGTGCCAGCAGTGGGACATTTGGCGGGGAGCTGTTTTTT	CASSGTFGGELFF
TRBV5-1	TRBD2	NA	TRBJ2-1	TGCGCCAGCAGCTTGGGAGCGGGGGGACGACACAATGAGCAGTTCTTC	CASSLGAGGRHNEQFF
TRBV19	NA	once	TRBJ1-5	TGTGCCAGTAGTCCCACAGGGTTAGGACAGCCCCAGCATTTT	CASSPTGLGQPQHF
TRBV9	NA	many	TRBJ2-1	TGTGCCAGCAGCTCGCAGGGGGGTGGGACACGGAATGAGCAGTTCTTC	CASSSQGGGTRNEQFF
TRBV4-1	NA	NA	TRBJ2-2	TGCGCCAGCAGCCCCTCGGGACTGGGAACCGGGGAGCTGTTTTTT	CASSPSGLGTGELFF
TRBV7-2	TRBD1	NA	TRBJ2-1	TGTGCCAGCAGAGAGAGGGGGCAGAGTAATGAGCAGTTCTTC	CASRERGQSNEQFF
TRBV5-6	NA	NA	TRBJ2-3	TGTGCCAGCAGCTTCCTTCCAGCCGCGGGTACAGATACGCAGTATTTT	CASSFLPAAGTDTQYF
TRBV7-3	TRBD1	NA	TRBJ2-3	TGTGCCAGCAGCTTAGGACAGGGGAGGCCAGATACGCAGTATTTT	CASSLGQGRPDTQYF
TRBV28	NA	NA	TRBJ1-6	TGTGCCAGCAGCTTTTCATCAGACTCCTATAATTCACCCCTCCACTTT	CASSFSSDSYNSPLHF
TRBV2	TRBD1	NA	TRBJ1-2	TGTGCCAGCAGTGATTTGCGGACAGGACCCTATGGCTACACCTTC	CASSDLRTGPYGYTF
TRBV7-9	NA	few	TRBJ2-3	TGTGCCAGCAGCTGGGCAGGTACGACAGATACGCAGTATTTT	CASSWAGTTDTQYF
TRBV10-3	NA	few	TRBJ1-1	TGTGCCATCGGGGAGGGCCCTAACACTGAAGCTTTCTTT	CAIGEGPNTEAFF
TRBV2	TRBD1	NA	TRBJ1-1	TGTGCCAGCAGGGAGTACAGGGGGCTGGACACTGAAGCTTTCTTT	CASREYRGLDTEAFF
TRBV15	NA	NA	TRBJ1-5	TGTGCCACCAGCAGAGATAGACAGCAGCCCCAGCATTTT	CATSRDRQQPQHF
TRBV19	NA	NA	TRBJ1-1	TGTGCCAGTAGTATCGGGAGGACTGAAGCTTTCTTT	CASSIGRTEAFF